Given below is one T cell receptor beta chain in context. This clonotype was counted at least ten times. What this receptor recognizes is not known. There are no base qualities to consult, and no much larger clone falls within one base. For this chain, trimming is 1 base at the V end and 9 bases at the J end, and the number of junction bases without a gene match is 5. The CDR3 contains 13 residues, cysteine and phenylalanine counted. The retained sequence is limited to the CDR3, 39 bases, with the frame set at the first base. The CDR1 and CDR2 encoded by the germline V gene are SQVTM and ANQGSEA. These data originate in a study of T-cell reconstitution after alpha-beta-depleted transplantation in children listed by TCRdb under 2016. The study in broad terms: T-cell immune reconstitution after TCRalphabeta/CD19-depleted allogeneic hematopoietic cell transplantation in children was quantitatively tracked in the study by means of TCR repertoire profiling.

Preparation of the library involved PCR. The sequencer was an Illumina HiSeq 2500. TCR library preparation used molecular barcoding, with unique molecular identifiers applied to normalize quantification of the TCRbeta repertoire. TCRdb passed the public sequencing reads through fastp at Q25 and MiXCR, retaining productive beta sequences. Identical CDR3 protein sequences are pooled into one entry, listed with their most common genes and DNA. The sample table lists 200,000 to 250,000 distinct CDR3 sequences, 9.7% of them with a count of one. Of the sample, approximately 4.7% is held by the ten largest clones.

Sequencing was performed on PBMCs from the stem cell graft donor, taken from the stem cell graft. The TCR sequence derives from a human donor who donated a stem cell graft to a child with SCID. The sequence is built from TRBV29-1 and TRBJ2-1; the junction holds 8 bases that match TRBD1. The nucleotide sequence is TGCAGCGTTGAAGGGACAGGGAAGGGTGAGCAGTTCTTC. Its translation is CSVEGTGKGEQFF.